The 10 T cell receptor beta chains below were found in one sample sequenced in a study of cytomegalovirus exposure and HLA in healthy donors. Profiled with immunoSEQ multiplex PCR; TCRdb holds only in-frame clones, not every one. The data hold around 95,000 clones, with roughly 85% observed a single time. Material: PBMCs. The receptors come from a young man in good health and CMV-seropositive.

The chain employs TRBV29-1 and TRBJ2-3, with D possibly TRBD2 on 5 matching bases. The V gene lost 3 bases and the J gene lost 0 bases, with 10 bases spanning the gap. CDR1 and CDR2 (germline): SQVTM, ANQGSEA. CDR3 length equals 14 residues. The CDR3, as DNA: TGCAGCGTTGATCGAAGGACTAGCACAGATACGCAGTATTTT. This sequence encodes CSVDRRTSTDTQYF.

A few counts support this clone. The chain has TRBV5-1 and TRBJ2-5; maybe TRBD2 (6 bases). Germline assignment: CDR1 SGHRS and CDR2 YFSETQ. The V end was cut by 0 bases, the J end by 1 base, with 10 bases between. The CDR3 consists of 15 residues. CDR3 residues: CASSLESGPQETQYF. The CDR3 nucleotides read TGCGCCAGCAGCTTGGAGAGCGGGCCCCAAGAGACCCAGTACTTC.

This clone has a single count. The chain recombines TRBV5-1 with TRBJ2-1; 14 positions agree with TRBD2. CDR3 size: 16 residues. The germline gives CDR1 SGHRS, CDR2 YFSETQ. The V and J ends lost 6 bases and 1 base, in that order; junction bases with no gene match: 3. CDR3: CASTGLAGGSYNEQFF. CDR3 in DNA: TGCGCCAGCACCGGACTAGCGGGAGGATCCTACAATGAGCAGTTCTTC.

This chain uses TRBV5-1 with TRBJ2-1; weak D call: TRBD1 (6 bases). Germline lookup yields CDR1 SGHRS and CDR2 YFSETQ. The CDR3 length is 12 residues. Trimming pared 4 bases from V and 10 bases from J, leaving 12 bases between. The CDR3 sequence: CASSRDINEQFF. In nucleotides, the CDR3 is TGCGCCAGCAGCAGGGACATTAACGAGCAGTTCTTC.

This clone was counted only a few times. CDR3 region: CASSRDRIYGYTF. CDR3 coding DNA: TGTGCCAGCAGCCGAGACAGAATCTATGGCTACACCTTC. The chain links TRBV13 to TRBJ1-2; D is perhaps TRBD1 (5 bases). Per the germline V gene, CDR1 is PRHDT and CDR2 is FYEKMQ (reference sequence). There are 13 residues in the CDR3. The V end was cut by 5 bases, the J end by 4 bases, with 11 bases between. The full variable domain, with the rest looked up from reference TRBV13 and TRBJ1-2, is AAGVIQSPRHLIKEKRETATLKCYPIPRHDTVYWYQQGPGQDPQFLISFYEKMQSDKGSIPDRFSAQQFSDYHSELNMSSLELGDSALYFCASSRDRIYGYTFGSGTRLTVV.

The chain joins TRBV27 to TRBJ2-4, with D tentatively TRBD2 (6 bases). V was cut by 6 bases and J by 8 bases, with 17 bases left in between. The germline V gene encodes CDR1 MNHEY and CDR2 SMNVEV (reference sequence). There are 14 residues in the CDR3. CDR3 coding DNA: TGTGCCAGCAGCTTTAGCGGAGTTCGGGACATTCAGTACTTC. Translated, it gives CASSFSGVRDIQYF.

This chain links TRBV7-3 with TRBJ2-1, with 8 bases that match TRBD1. Germline V gives CDR1 SGHTA, CDR2 FQGTGA. V shed 5 bases, J shed 0 bases, and the junction held 3 bases outside the gene matches. This CDR3 has 15 residues. The CDR3 sequence: CASSDTGGSYNEQFF. The CDR3 nucleotides are TGTGCCAGCAGCGATACAGGGGGCTCCTACAATGAGCAGTTCTTC.

The V call is TRBV28, the J call TRBJ2-2; D is ambiguous. Germline V gene sequence: CDR1 MDHEN, CDR2 SYDVKM. The V end lost 7 bases, the J end lost 2 bases, and 11 bases lay between the germline ends. This CDR3 spans 14 amino acids. The CDR3 protein is CASTDTTNTGELFF. CDR3 nucleotides: TGTGCCAGCACCGATACGACTAACACCGGGGAGCTGTTTTTT.

The chain combines TRBV28 with TRBJ1-5; the D gene is possibly TRBD1 (5 bases). CDR3 length: 14 residues. Per germline, CDR1 MDHEN and CDR2 SYDVKM. The V gene lost 7 bases and the J gene lost 3 bases, with 13 bases spanning the gap. The CDR3 spells CASTSGRNNQPQHF. DNA of the CDR3: TGTGCCAGCACCTCAGGGAGGAACAATCAGCCCCAGCATTTT. The variable domain in full, with the rest retrieved from reference TRBV28 and TRBJ1-5, is DVKVTQSSRYLVKRTGEKVFLECVQDMDHENMFWYRQDPGLGLRLIYFSYDVKMKEKGDIPEGYSVSREKKERFSLILESASTNQTSMYLCASTSGRNNQPQHFGDGTRLSIL.

This clone was seen a few times. The chain recombines TRBV9 with TRBJ2-1; a possible D gene is TRBD2 (6 bases). Germline loops: CDR1 SGDLS, CDR2 YYNGEE. CDR3 length equals 13 residues. V lost 0 bases to trimming and J lost 9 bases, with 10 bases between them. The CDR3 loop reads CASSVATSFEQFF. CDR3 DNA sequence: TGTGCCAGCAGCGTAGCCACTAGCTTTGAGCAGTTCTTC. The full variable domain, completed using reference TRBV9 and TRBJ2-1, is DSGVTQTPKHLITATGQRVTLRCSPRSGDLSVYWYQQSLDQGLQFLIQYYNGEERAKGNILERFSAQQFPDLHSELNLSSLELGDSALYFCASSVATSFEQFFGPGTRLTVL.